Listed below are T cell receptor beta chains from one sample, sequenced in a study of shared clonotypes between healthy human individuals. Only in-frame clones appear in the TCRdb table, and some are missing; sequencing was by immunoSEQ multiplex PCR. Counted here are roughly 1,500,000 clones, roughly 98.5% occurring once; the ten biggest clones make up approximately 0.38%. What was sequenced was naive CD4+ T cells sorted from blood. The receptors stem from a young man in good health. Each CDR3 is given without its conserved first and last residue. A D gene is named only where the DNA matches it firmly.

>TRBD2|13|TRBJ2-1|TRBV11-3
ASSALTSGIHMLF
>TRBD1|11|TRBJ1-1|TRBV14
ASSQDRVIRAF
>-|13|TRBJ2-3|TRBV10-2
ASSPPQVRADTQY
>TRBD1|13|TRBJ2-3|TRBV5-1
ASRGQGLYTDTQY
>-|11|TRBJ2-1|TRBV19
ASSVDSAGLRF
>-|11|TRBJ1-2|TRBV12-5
ASGLVQAGGYT
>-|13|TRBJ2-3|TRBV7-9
ASSSPSGTAQTQY
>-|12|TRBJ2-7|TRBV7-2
ASSPPSVTYEQY
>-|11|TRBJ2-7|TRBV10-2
ASSEYRAYEQY
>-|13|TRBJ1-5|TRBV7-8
ASSLEVVSNQPQH
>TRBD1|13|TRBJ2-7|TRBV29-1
SVPSGTGSSYEQY
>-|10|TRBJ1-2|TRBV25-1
ASSEFLSGYT
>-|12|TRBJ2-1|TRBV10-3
ATSPGGSYNEQF
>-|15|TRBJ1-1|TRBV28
ASSRSNRQGMNTEAF
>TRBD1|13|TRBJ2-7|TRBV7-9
ASSFRTGGSYEQY
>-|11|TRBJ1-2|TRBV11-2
ASSRGASYGYT
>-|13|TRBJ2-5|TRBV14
ASSQHLPRQETQY
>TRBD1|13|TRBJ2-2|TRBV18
ASSPDQGATGELF
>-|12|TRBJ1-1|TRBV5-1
ASSYADRNTEAF
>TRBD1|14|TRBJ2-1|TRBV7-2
ASSRQGVFRQGEQF
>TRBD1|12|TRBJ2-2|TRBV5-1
ASSFGTGIGELF
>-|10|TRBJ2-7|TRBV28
ASSPVGSEQY
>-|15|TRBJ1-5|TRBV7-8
ASSPAGRKNSNQPQH
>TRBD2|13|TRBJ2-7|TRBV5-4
ASSPSGRSSYEQY
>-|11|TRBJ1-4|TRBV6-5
ASSYETGNKLF
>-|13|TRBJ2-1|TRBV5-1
ASSPGGFTYNEQF
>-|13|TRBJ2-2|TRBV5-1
ASSFANSYTGELF
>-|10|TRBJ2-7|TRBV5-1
ASSFDIYEQY
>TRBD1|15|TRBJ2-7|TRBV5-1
ASSAGTGGALVYEQY
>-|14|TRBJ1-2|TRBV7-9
ASSFGGQDDNYGYT
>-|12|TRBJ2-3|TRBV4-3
ASSRGLATDTQY
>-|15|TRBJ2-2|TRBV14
ASSQAPGRVNTGELF
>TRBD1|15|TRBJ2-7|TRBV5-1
ASSSLWGGQGIHEQY
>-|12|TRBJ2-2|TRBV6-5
ASSTGEGTGELF
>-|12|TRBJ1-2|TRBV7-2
ASSPEASRIGYT
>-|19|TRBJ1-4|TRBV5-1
ASSLERGGGSGVSSNEKLF
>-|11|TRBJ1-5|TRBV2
ASTSDSNQPQH
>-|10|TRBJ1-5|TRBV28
ASSLELQPQH
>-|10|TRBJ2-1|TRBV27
ASSPWVGEQF
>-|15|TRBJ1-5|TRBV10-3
AISETLAGGMGQPQH
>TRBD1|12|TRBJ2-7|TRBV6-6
ASSWTGGPGEQY
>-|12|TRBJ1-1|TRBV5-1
ASSFVSTNTEAF
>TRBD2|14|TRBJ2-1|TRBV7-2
ASSWLGGRIGNEQF
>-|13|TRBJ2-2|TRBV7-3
ASSIDSANTGELF
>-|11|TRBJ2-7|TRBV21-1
ASSKGSGTEQY
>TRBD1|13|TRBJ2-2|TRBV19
ASGKRTGGTGELF
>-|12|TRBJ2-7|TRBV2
ASSEERNAYEQY
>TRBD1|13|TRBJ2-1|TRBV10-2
ASSPGQGSYNEQF
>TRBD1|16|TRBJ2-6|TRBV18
ASSPSGTGGSGANVLT
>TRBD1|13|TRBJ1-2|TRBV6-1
ASRDRAPGKRGYT
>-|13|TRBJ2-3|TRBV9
ASSVGSGLPDTQY
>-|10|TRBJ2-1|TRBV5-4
ASYRLEDEQF
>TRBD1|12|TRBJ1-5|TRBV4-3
ASSRTGVDQPQH
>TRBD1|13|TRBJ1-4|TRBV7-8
ASSLADRGYEKLF
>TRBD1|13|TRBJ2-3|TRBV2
ASSLDRVGTDTQY
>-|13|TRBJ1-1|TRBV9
ASSVAGQPNTEAF
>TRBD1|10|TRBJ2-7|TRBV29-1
SMSTGAIEQY